This T cell receptor beta chain emerged from a study of cytomegalovirus exposure and HLA in healthy donors. Findings of the study overall: Over 150 TCR beta chains were listed as cytomegalovirus-associated. What was likely a sequencing artifact was a cluster of highly shared sequence variants.

PCR used 60 Vbeta primers and 13 Jbeta primers. Here immunoSEQ multiplex PCR was the method, and the copy in TCRdb shows in-frame clones only, minus some. The sample has some 170,000 clones, about 69% seen once. In the case of this clone: The antigen remains unidentified.

Germline loops: CDR1 WNHNN, CDR2 SYGVQD (reference sequence). Trimming took 4 bases from V and 2 from J, leaving 3 bases between them. This CDR3 is 13 amino acids long. The chain has TRBV10-1 and TRBJ2-6; no definite D call. This TCR was sampled from a human donor in good health. Material for sequencing was PBMCs. The DNA of the CDR3 is TGCGCCAGCAGTGCAGCTGGGGCCAACGTCCTGACTTTC. It yields the protein CASSAAGANVLTF.